Below, one T cell receptor beta chain is given with its context. This clone's antigen is unknown. No quality values exist for individual bases; no much larger clone is one base distant. This sample was taken from a study of blood T cell repertoires in COVID-19 (dated by TCRdb to about 2020). About the full investigation: The collaborator samples originated in the United States, Italy and Spain and spanned the acute and convalescent phases of COVID-19. The material from the prospective study consisted of cDNA or gDNA derived from T cells, B-cell-depleted T cells, or PBMCs. The dataset comprised deeply sampled blood TCRbeta repertoires from subjects exposed to, actively infected with, or recovered from COVID-19. The repertoires were made available in a free public database intended to serve as a resource for research on the immune response to SARS-CoV-2. The samples were drawn from the first 160 participants of the ongoing ImmuneRACE study and from 950 to 1,500 subjects provided by 6 global collaborators. A de-identified subject ID, COVID-19 status, age in years and sex were almost always included in the sample metadata. Where available, HLA class I and class II types were taken from metadata supplied by the sample provider and were not determined by assay-based typing. Overall results and qualifications from the work: Clinical and demographic metadata were provided uncurated, with the amount varying by source and participant.

The immunoSEQ Assay, a bias-controlled multiplex PCR, was used to amplify TCRbeta CDR3 regions from genomic DNA. For the original study's pipeline: The number of nucleated cells in each sample was estimated from the amplification of reference gene primers within the assay. Sequence reads were collapsed and filtered to measure the absolute abundance of every unique TCRbeta CDR3 rearrangement. For each sample, productive Simpson clonality was calculated by taking the square root of Simpson's diversity index across productive rearrangements. TCRdb re-hosts the immuneACCESS table, in-frame sequences only. Its copies lack some clones; in the studies checked, an unresolved V gene accounts for under half of them, and the cause for the rest is not known. D and trimming come from the DNA, and the V and J calls and clone size come from that table. The sample has some 98,000 clones on record, 82% of them singletons. The ten largest clones take up 9.5% to 13% of the sample.

Whole blood was collected in K2EDTA tubes by collaborating institutions according to the institutions' own protocols. For TCRbeta analysis, collaborators shipped samples in one of three forms: frozen whole blood, isolated PBMCs, or DNA extracted from either of those sample types. From the germline V gene, CDR1 is MGHRA and CDR2 is YSYEKL. The CDR3 contains 18 residues, cysteine and phenylalanine counted. CDR3 DNA only is kept here, 54 bases in frame from base 1. V and J are trimmed by 4 bases and 4 bases, and the gene matches miss 11 bases of the junction. The TCR comes from an older man with active or convalescent COVID-19. Source material: peripheral blood. Recombination joined TRBV4-1 with TRBJ2-2; the central 11 bases match TRBD2. At the DNA level, the sequence is TGCGCCAGCAGCCCCCGACTAGCGGGGCCCCCCTTCACCGGGGAGCTGTTTTTT. Its amino acids are CASSPRLAGPPFTGELFF.